One and the same sample provided the 15 T cell receptor beta chains below, sequenced in a study of T cells in Graves' hyperthyroidism and ophthalmopathy. Amplified regions were TCR beta CDR3 sequences from RNA transcripts. With the HTBI primer set, the TCR CDR3 went through a first round of RT-PCR. Each CDR3 protein is one row after TCRdb ran MiXCR on the multiplex PCR reads. Among 450,000 to 650,000 distinct CDR3 sequences listed, over 15% were seen once. The sequenced sample consisted of blood. Every receptor here comes from a woman aged 18-29 years with Graves' ophthalmopathy.

This clonotype showed up just a few times. The chain couples TRBV4-3 to TRBJ2-4, with 7 nucleotides matching TRBD1. The CDR3 consists of 16 residues. V lost 1 base, J lost 3 bases, and 6 bases stayed unmatched. Germline CDR1 reads LGHNA; CDR2 reads YSLEER. Here the CDR3 reads CASSQGQGRGKNIQYF. The CDR3 DNA reads as TGCGCCAGCAGCCAAGGACAGGGTCGGGGCAAAAACATTCAGTACTTC.

The gene calls are TRBV6-1 and TRBJ2-3; TRBD2 matches 12 bases. Trimming cost V 5 bases and J 2 bases; bases outside gene matches: 2. Germline-derived CDR1 and CDR2 are MNHNS and SASEGT. This CDR3 is built from 15 residues. The CDR3 here is CASSRTSGATDTQYF. In nucleotides, the CDR3 is TGTGCCAGCAGTCGGACTAGCGGGGCCACAGATACGCAGTATTTT.

There are many counts of this clonotype. The V gene is TRBV7-9, the J gene TRBJ2-5; D perhaps matches TRBD2 (6 bases). Germline loops: CDR1 SEHNR, CDR2 FQNEAQ (reference sequence). V dropped 1 base and J dropped 0 bases, with 12 bases sitting between them. CDR3 length: 16 residues. As DNA, the CDR3 is TGTGCCAGCAGCTTAGTGTTGCGGGGAGACCAAGAGACCCAGTACTTC. Amino acid sequence: CASSLVLRGDQETQYF.

This clonotype was seen many times. The chain recombines TRBV30 with TRBJ2-2, with 8 bases matching TRBD2. Germline lookup yields CDR1 GTSNPN and CDR2 SVGIG (reference sequence). This CDR3 has 16 amino acids. V was clipped by 2 bases and J by 7 bases; unmatched bases: 12. CDR3 sequence reads: CAWSKLTSDLGGELFF. The CDR3 region has the DNA TGTGCCTGGAGTAAACTGACTAGCGACTTGGGCGGGGAGCTGTTTTTT.

The chain has TRBV6-5 and TRBJ2-7, with 7 bases fitting TRBD2. Germline-derived CDR1 and CDR2 are MNHEY and SVGAGI. V was pared by 4 bases and J by 0 bases, with 6 bases of the junction left unmatched. The length of the CDR3 is 15 residues. CDR3 in DNA: TGTGCCAGCAGTTTAAACCGGGACTACTCCTACGAGCAGTACTTC. It is translated as CASSLNRDYSYEQYF.

This clonotype was counted at least ten times. The chain has TRBV30 and TRBJ2-3; maybe TRBD1 (5 bases). The length of the CDR3 is 12 residues. CDR1 is GTSNPN and CDR2 is SVGIG in the germline V gene (reference sequence). Deletions cut 2 bases from V and 4 bases from J, with 7 bases between. CDR3 DNA sequence: TGTGCCTGGAGTATAGGGGCAGATACGCAGTATTTT. Its translation is CAWSIGADTQYF.

This clonotype came up many times. The chain recombines TRBV7-3 with TRBJ2-3; a weak D match, TRBD2 (6 bases). Per germline, CDR1 SGHTA and CDR2 FQGTGA. The V end was cut by 2 bases, the J end by 0 bases, with 9 bases between. The CDR3 is 15 amino acids. CDR3 sequence reads: CASSLSGGSTDTQYF. The CDR3 DNA sequence: TGTGCCAGCAGCTTATCCGGGGGAAGCACAGATACGCAGTATTTT.

This clonotype was counted at least ten times. The J gene is TRBJ2-7, the V gene TRBV6-1; no reliable D call. Trimming pared 0 bases from V and 0 bases from J, leaving 3 bases between. Germline V CDR1 and CDR2: MNHNS, SASEGT. This CDR3 contains 13 residues. CDR3 region: CASSEAYSYEQYF. In DNA, the CDR3 is TGTGCCAGCAGTGAAGCCTACTCCTACGAGCAGTACTTC.

This clonotype has a count of ten or more. J is TRBJ1-1 and V is TRBV7-2; D gene uncertain. This CDR3 comprises 13 residues. Germline lookup yields CDR1 SGHTA and CDR2 FQGNSA. Trimming shortened V by 3 bases and J by 0 bases, and 5 bases separated the two germline ends. CDR3 DNA sequence: TGTGCCAGCAGCTTTAGTATGAACACTGAAGCTTTCTTT. This codes for CASSFSMNTEAFF.

This clonotype appeared many times. The chain uses TRBV18 and TRBJ2-1; D is tentatively TRBD1 or TRBD2 (5 bases each). The CDR3 has 16 amino acids. Germline values: CDR1 KGHSH, CDR2 LQKENI. V lost 1 base and J 8 bases, leaving 18 bases between the germline ends. CDR3 loop: CASSPLRTRTGDEQFF. The DNA for the CDR3 is TGTGCCAGCTCACCACTTCGAACTAGAACAGGCGATGAGCAGTTCTTC.

This clonotype was seen many times. The rearrangement links TRBV27 to TRBJ2-5; D is undetermined. V lost 2 bases and J 4 bases, leaving 8 bases between the germline ends. Germline-derived CDR1 and CDR2 are MNHEY and SMNVEV (reference sequence). The CDR3 loop spans 13 amino acids. Here the CDR3 DNA reads TGTGCCAGCAGTTTAGTGGGTACAGAGACCCAGTACTTC. Its translation: CASSLVGTETQYF.

In its sample, this clonotype was seen many times. V gene TRBV11-2 combines with J gene TRBJ2-1; 7 bases line up with TRBD2. This CDR3 contains 15 residues. The germline V gene encodes CDR1 SGHAT and CDR2 FQNNGV. J gave up 2 bases and V 10 bases, and 11 bases lay outside the gene matches. The CDR3, as DNA: TGTGCCACCACGGGGGTGACTAGCCCCTACAATGAGCAGTTCTTC. The encoded protein is CATTGVTSPYNEQFF.

The chain combines TRBV4-2 with TRBJ2-1; no clear D gene. This CDR3 contains 14 residues. V dropped 1 base and J dropped 5 bases, with 9 bases sitting between them. Germline loops: CDR1 LGHNA, CDR2 YNFKEQ. The CDR3 nucleotides are TGTGCCAGCAGCCAAGGCCCTACCGACAATGAGCAGTTCTTC. It yields the protein CASSQGPTDNEQFF.

The rearrangement uses TRBV12-3 or TRBV12-4 and TRBJ2-7; no clear D gene. V lost 4 bases and J lost 3, with 13 bases in between. The CDR3 has 14 residues. The CDR3 loop is CASSSQDGFYEQYF. DNA for the CDR3: TGTGCCAGCAGTTCTCAAGACGGGTTCTACGAGCAGTACTTC.

This clonotype came up many times. The rearrangement joins TRBV7-2 to TRBJ1-2; TRBD1 is a possible D gene (6 bases). The germline gives CDR1 SGHTA, CDR2 FQGNSA. Trimming pared 4 bases from V and 4 bases from J, leaving 16 bases between. This CDR3 region has 15 residues. The CDR3 region is CASSSYSLRGYGYTF. Here the CDR3 DNA reads TGTGCCAGCAGCTCCTACAGCCTCAGGGGCTATGGCTACACCTTC.